The present TCR beta chain was sequenced within a study of beta chain features in type 1 diabetes. About this clone itself: No antigen is known for it.

Expressed TCRB transcripts were sequenced after all isolated RNA was converted to cDNA. TCRdb's copy holds only in-frame clones and misses some; the assay was immunoSEQ multiplex PCR. Here the sample spans 500,000 to 850,000 clones, around 15% being singletons. Study-level results: Researchers report that Type 1 diabetes patients had moderately but significantly shorter TCRB CDR3s across all four CD4+ subsets.

V dropped 7 bases and J dropped 5 bases, with 14 bases sitting between them. CDR3 length: 13 residues. Germline V gives CDR1 ENHRY, CDR2 SYGVKD. The receptor's source is a young man with type 1 diabetes. Sequencing used naive CD4+ T cells from blood. The rearrangement joins TRBV10-3 to TRBJ1-2; weak D call: TRBD1 (6 bases). The CDR3 loop reads CAINNQGRYGYTF. In nucleotides, the CDR3 is TGTGCCATCAATAATCAGGGGCGTTATGGCTACACCTTC.